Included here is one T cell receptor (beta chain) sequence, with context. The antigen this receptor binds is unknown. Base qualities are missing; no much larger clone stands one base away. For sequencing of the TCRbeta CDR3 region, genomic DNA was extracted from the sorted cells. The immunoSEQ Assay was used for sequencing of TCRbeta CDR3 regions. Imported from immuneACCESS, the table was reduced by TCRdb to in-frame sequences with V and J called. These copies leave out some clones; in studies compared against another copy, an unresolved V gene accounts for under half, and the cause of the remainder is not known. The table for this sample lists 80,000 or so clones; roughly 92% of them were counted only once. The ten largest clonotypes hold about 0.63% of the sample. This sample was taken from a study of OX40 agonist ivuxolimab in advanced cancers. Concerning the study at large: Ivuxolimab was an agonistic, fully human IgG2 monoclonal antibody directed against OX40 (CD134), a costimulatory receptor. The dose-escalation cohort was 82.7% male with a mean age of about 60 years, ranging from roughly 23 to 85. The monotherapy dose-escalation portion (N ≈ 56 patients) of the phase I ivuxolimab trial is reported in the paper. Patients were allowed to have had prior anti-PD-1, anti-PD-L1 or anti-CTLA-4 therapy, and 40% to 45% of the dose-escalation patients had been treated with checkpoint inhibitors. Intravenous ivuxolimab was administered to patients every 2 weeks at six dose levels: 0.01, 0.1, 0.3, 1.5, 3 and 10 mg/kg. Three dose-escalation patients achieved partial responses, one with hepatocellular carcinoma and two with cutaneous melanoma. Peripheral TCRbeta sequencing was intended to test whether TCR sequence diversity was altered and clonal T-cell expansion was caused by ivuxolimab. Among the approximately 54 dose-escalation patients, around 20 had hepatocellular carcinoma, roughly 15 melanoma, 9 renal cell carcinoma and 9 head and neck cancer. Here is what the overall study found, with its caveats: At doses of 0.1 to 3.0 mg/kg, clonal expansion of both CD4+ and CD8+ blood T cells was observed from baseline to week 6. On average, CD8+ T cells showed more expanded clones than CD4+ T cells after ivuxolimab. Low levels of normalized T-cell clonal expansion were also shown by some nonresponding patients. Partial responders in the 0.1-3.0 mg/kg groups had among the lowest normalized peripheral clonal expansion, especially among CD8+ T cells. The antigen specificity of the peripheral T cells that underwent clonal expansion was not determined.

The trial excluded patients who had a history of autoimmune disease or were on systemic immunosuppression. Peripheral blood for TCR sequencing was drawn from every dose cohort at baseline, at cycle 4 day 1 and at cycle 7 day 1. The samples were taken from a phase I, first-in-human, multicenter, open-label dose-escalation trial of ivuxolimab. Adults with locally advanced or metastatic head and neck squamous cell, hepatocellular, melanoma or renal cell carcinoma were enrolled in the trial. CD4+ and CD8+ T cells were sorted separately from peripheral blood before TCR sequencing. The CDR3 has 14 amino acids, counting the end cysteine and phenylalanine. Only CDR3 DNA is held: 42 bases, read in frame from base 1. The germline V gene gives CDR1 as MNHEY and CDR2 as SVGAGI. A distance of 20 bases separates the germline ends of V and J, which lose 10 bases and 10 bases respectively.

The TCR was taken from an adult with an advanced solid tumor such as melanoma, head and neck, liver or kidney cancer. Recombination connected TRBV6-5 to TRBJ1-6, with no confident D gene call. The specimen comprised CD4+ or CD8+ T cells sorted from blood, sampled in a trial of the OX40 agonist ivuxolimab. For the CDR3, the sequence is CATRKSPPGSPLHF. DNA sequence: TGTGCCACCCGAAAGTCCCCTCCGGGATCACCCCTCCACTTT.